This entry is about one TCR beta chain. The sample comes from a study of blood T cell repertoires in COVID-19. This CDR3 spans 15 amino acids. Trimming cost V 5 bases and J 5 bases, with 16 bases left between them. CDR1 and CDR2 from the germline V gene are SGDLS and YYNGEE. Clones were sequenced by immunoSEQ multiplex PCR, and TCRdb holds only the in-frame ones, with some missing. The profile shows over 85,000 clones, about 87% of them singletons. The clonotype originates from a human donor with acute or convalescent COVID-19. The donor label of this sample is uncertain. The sequenced material came from peripheral blood. This sequence joins TRBV9 and TRBJ2-2, with D perhaps matching TRBD1 (5 bases). CDR3 amino acids: CASRDQGALTGELFF. The CDR3 region has the DNA TGTGCCAGCAGGGATCAAGGGGCCCTTACCGGGGAGCTGTTTTTT.